One T cell receptor (beta chain) is described in this entry. The source of the sample is a study of CD8+ T cells in alopecia areata. Once RNA had been extracted, it was reverse transcribed into cDNA to act as the sequencing template. Repertoires were generated with immunoSEQ multiplex PCR, while TCRdb's copy carries only in-frame clones and drops some. Of about 200,000 clones in the sample, roughly 60% are singletons; the top ten hold about 5.5%. Treatment in this sample: oral pan-JAK inhibitor, 5-10 mg twice daily. Trimming removed 1 base from V and 1 base from J, with 13 bases in between. CDR3 size: 16 residues. Germline lookup yields CDR1 LNHNV and CDR2 YYDKDF (reference sequence).

The V gene is TRBV15, the J gene TRBJ2-5, with D perhaps TRBD1 (5 bases). The sequence was collected from a human donor with alopecia areata. The sample consisted of CD4+ T cells sorted from blood, taken at week 24, from a patient treated with tofacitinib. For the CDR3, the DNA is TGTGCCACCAGCAGAGTCCAGGGTTCAGGCCAAGAGACCCAGTACTTC. This codes for CATSRVQGSGQETQYF.